This T cell receptor beta chain was documented in a study of metastatic and nonmetastatic thyroid tumors (dated by TCRdb to about 2020). As for the study more broadly: Repertoires were compared across peripheral blood and tumor or nodule tissue samples from malignant and benign thyroid patients. Results and caveats for the whole study, not just this receptor: In both blood and tumor samples, malignant tumors were reported to have significantly higher TCR beta diversity than benign nodules.

No treatment had been received by any patient before thyroid surgery. The study retrospectively analysed patient clinical samples collected from the early 2010s to the late 2010s using T-cell receptor beta sequencing. Points on this clone: The antigen it binds to is not known. Base quality data are lacking; no much larger clone is found one base away.

The receptor library was made with PCR. The sequencer was an Illumina HiSeq 4000. High-throughput sequencing was used to profile the CDR3 region of the TCR beta-chain in every patient. In the authors' own workflow: The researchers built a classifier to tell apart papillary thyroid cancer patients with distant metastasis, based on CDR3 differences among clinicopathological groups. The Shannon index was used to assess repertoire diversity, and the Morisita-Horn index was used to assess tumor-blood repertoire similarity. The public reads were quality trimmed at Q25 with fastp and then assembled into clones with MiXCR by TCRdb, keeping productive beta chains. None of the V and J calls come from the authors' own analysis; TCRdb made them. This sample gives 30,000 to 40,000 clones in total; roughly a fifth of them show up just once. Around a fifth of the sample goes to the ten largest clones. The source is a female donor with papillary thyroid cancer or a benign thyroid nodule (not recorded which). Some clones in this sample may be carry-over from other donors' samples. Sequences were obtained from blood.

The nucleotides are TGTGCCAGCTGGCGGGATTCGAACACCGGGGAGCTGTTTTTT. It translates to CASWRDSNTGELFF. Recombination connected TRBV6-2 or TRBV6-3 to TRBJ2-2, and possibly TRBD2, on 6 matching bases. The cysteine opens and the phenylalanine closes a CDR3 of 14 amino acids. Only CDR3 DNA remains: 42 bases, in frame from the first base. CDR1 and CDR2 are read off the germline V gene as MNHEY and SVGEGT. V drops 8 bases and J drops 0 bases, leaving 10 bases in between.